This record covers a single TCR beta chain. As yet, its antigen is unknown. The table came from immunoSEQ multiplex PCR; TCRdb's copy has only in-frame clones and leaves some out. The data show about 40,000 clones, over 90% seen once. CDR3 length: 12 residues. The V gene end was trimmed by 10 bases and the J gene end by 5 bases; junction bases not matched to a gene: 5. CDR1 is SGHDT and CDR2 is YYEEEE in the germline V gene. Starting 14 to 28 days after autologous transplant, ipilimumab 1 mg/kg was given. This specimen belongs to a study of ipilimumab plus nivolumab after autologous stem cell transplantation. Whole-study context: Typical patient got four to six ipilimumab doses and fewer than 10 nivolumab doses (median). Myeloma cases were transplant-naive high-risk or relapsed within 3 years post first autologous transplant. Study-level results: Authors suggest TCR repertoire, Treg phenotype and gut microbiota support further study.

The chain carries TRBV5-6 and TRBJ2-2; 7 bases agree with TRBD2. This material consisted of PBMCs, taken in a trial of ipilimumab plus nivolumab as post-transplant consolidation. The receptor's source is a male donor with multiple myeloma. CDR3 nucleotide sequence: TGTGCCGCCACGCGGGGGACCGGGGAGCTGTTTTTT. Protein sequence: CAATRGTGELFF.